Below, 20 T cell receptor beta chains from the same sample are listed, as sequenced in a study of identical twins. TCRdb analysed the 5' RACE reads with MiXCR anew, one entry per CDR3 protein. The sample consists of 1.5 million to 2 million distinct CDR3 sequences, more than 30% of them appearing once. Specimen: cord blood. These receptors were taken from a newborn girl in good health.

This clonotype has a handful of counts. This chain connects TRBV29-1 to TRBJ1-1; TRBD1 agrees at 7 bases. This CDR3 has 13 residues. With V trimmed by 7 bases and J by 1 base, 6 bases remained unmatched. The germline CDR1 and CDR2 sequences are SQVTM and ANQGSEA. Written as DNA, the CDR3 is TGCAGCGCCCAGACAGGGCCGAACACTGAAGCTTTCTTT. Amino acid sequence: CSAQTGPNTEAFF.

The chain couples TRBV6-1 to TRBJ2-3, with TRBD2 as a possible D gene (5 bases). V lost 7 bases to trimming and J lost 2 bases, with 13 bases between them. The CDR3 length is 14 residues. Germline V gene sequence: CDR1 MNHNS, CDR2 SASEGT. The CDR3 loop reads CASKAGPFTDTQYF. CDR3 coding DNA: TGTGCCAGCAAGGCGGGCCCTTTCACAGATACGCAGTATTTT.

The chain couples TRBV4-1 to TRBJ1-1; a possible D gene is TRBD1 (5 bases). Germline loops: CDR1 MGHRA, CDR2 YSYEKL. V was cut by 2 bases and J by 4 bases, with 17 bases left in between. CDR3 length: 16 residues. The CDR3 reads CASSQTPPRDRTEAFF. The CDR3 coding sequence is TGCGCCAGCAGCCAAACCCCCCCCAGGGATCGCACTGAAGCTTTCTTT.

The chain joins TRBV20-1 to TRBJ2-7, with 11 bases matching TRBD1. V shed 4 bases, J shed 4 bases, and the junction held 6 bases outside the gene matches. CDR1 DFQATT and CDR2 SNEGSKA come from the germline V gene (reference sequence). CDR3 length: 14 amino acids. The CDR3, as DNA: TGCAGTGCTACTCCGGGACAGGGGGTATACGAGCAGTACTTC. Its translation: CSATPGQGVYEQYF.

This chain connects TRBV24-1 to TRBJ1-5; no firm D call. The CDR3 consists of 14 residues. Looked up from germline, CDR1 is KGHDR and CDR2 is SFDVKD. Trimming removed 1 base at V and 14 bases at J, with 17 bases between. The CDR3 loop reads CATSDFRVFEREHF. For the CDR3, the DNA is TGTGCCACCAGTGATTTTAGGGTGTTTGAGCGGGAGCATTTT.

The rearrangement joins TRBV5-1 to TRBJ2-7; no definite D call. The DNA matches TRBJ2-5 better at its end, which makes the J call doubtful. The germline gives CDR1 SGHRS, CDR2 YFSETQ. The CDR3 has 11 residues. In nucleotides, the CDR3 is TGCGCCAGCAGCTTGGAAAGGACCCAGTACTTC. Amino acids: CASSLERTQYF.

V and J are TRBV11-2 and TRBJ2-3, with TRBD2 as a possible D gene (5 bases). This CDR3 is built from 16 residues. CDR1 SGHAT and CDR2 FQNNGV come from the germline V gene. V was cut by 0 bases and J by 2 bases, with 12 bases left in between. CDR3 DNA sequence: TGTGCCAGCAGCTTAGATCCTGGGAGACACACAGATACGCAGTATTTT. This translates into CASSLDPGRHTDTQYF. Full variable domain (missing parts from reference TRBV11-2 and TRBJ2-3): EAGVAQSPRYKIIEKRQSVAFWCNPISGHATLYWYQQILGQGPKLLIQFQNNGVVDDSQLPKDRFSAERLKGVDSTLKIQPAKLEDSAVYLCASSLDPGRHTDTQYFGPGTRLTVL.

The chain employs TRBV20-1 and TRBJ2-1, with 13 bases identical to TRBD2. With V trimmed by 2 bases and J by 8 bases, 18 bases remained unmatched. The CDR3 loop spans 19 amino acids. Germline V lookup: CDR1 DFQATT, CDR2 SNEGSKA (reference sequence). CDR3 sequence: CSARPGQGSTSGRADEQFF. In nucleotides, the CDR3 is TGCAGTGCTAGACCCGGACAGGGGTCTACTAGCGGGAGGGCCGATGAGCAGTTCTTC.

The chain employs TRBV20-1 and TRBJ2-5; the D gene is possibly TRBD2 (6 bases). Trimming cost V 6 bases and J 11 bases, with 22 bases left between them. The germline V gene has CDR1 DFQATT and CDR2 SNEGSKA (reference sequence). This CDR3 contains 13 residues. The CDR3 region is CSALLARSDEQYF. The CDR3 region has the DNA TGCAGTGCCCTACTAGCTAGGAGCGATGAGCAGTACTTC.

This clonotype has just a few counts. The chain employs TRBV20-1 and TRBJ1-6, with D possibly being TRBD1 (5 bases). Per germline, CDR1 DFQATT and CDR2 SNEGSKA (reference sequence). V was clipped by 1 base and J by 0 bases, with 7 bases between them. This CDR3 comprises 15 residues. The CDR3 spells CSARVQGSYNSPLHF. The CDR3 nucleotides read TGCAGTGCTAGAGTGCAGGGCTCCTATAATTCACCCCTCCACTTT.

About this clonotype itself: One end of the junction varies from germline; a read error may be responsible. The genes are TRBV28 and TRBJ2-5, with 8 bases identical to TRBD1. Near its end, the DNA agrees better with TRBJ2-7, so the J call may be wrong. CDR1 is MDHEN, CDR2 SYDVKM, per germline. The CDR3 runs 15 residues. CDR3 nucleotides: TGTGCCGGCAGCAAGCCCGGACAGGGCCCCTACGAGCAGTACTTC. Amino acids: CAGSKPGQGPYEQYF.

The table lists this clonotype with a few counts. The V call is TRBV6-6, the J call TRBJ1-5; D gene ambiguous. This CDR3 comprises 15 residues. Trimming removed 2 bases from V and 0 bases from J, with 8 bases in between. Looked up from germline, CDR1 is MNHNY and CDR2 is SVGAGI (reference sequence). The DNA for the CDR3 is TGTGCCAGCAGTTACCCGGGGAATAGCAATCAGCCCCAGCATTTT. It yields the protein CASSYPGNSNQPQHF.

There are many counts of this clonotype. The chain joins TRBV10-3 to TRBJ2-7; 11 nucleotides agree with TRBD2. This CDR3 comprises 13 residues. Germline V gene data show CDR1 as ENHRY and CDR2 as SYGVKD. Trimming cost V 10 bases and J 2 bases; bases outside gene matches: 4. CDR3 region: CATLTSGAYEQYF. The CDR3 DNA reads TGTGCCACCTTGACTAGCGGGGCCTACGAGCAGTACTTC.

The sample holds a few counts of this clonotype. The chain recombines TRBV7-2 with TRBJ1-1; D is possibly TRBD1 (5 bases). Deletions cut 1 base from V and 5 bases from J, with 11 bases between. Germline assignment: CDR1 SGHTA and CDR2 FQGNSA. This CDR3 spans 14 amino acids. The CDR3 DNA reads as TGTGCCAGCAGCTTAGTGGCAGGGACTACTGAAGCTTTCTTT. Its protein is CASSLVAGTTEAFF.

The chain combines TRBV7-9 with TRBJ2-1, with D hard to call. This CDR3 is built from 14 residues. Germline V gives CDR1 SEHNR, CDR2 FQNEAQ (reference sequence). The V and J ends lost 3 bases and 6 bases respectively, with 12 bases between them. CDR3 nucleotides: TGTGCCAGCAGCTTGTGGGATCTGTTCAATGAGCAGTTCTTC. The encoded protein is CASSLWDLFNEQFF.

This clonotype was seen only a few times. The chain recombines TRBV27 with TRBJ2-7; possibly TRBD1 for D (6 bases). Germline V gene data show CDR1 as MNHEY and CDR2 as SMNVEV (reference sequence). Trimming cost V 6 bases and J 1 base, with 7 bases left between them. This CDR3 has 12 amino acids. This chain's CDR3 is CASRGQSYEQYF. CDR3 DNA: TGTGCCAGCAGGGGACAATCCTACGAGCAGTACTTC.

The chain links TRBV12-3 or TRBV12-4 to TRBJ1-2; D not certain. V lost 2 bases, J lost 5 bases, and 12 bases lay in between. The length of the CDR3 is 14 residues. The DNA for the CDR3 is TGTGCCAGCAGTTTAAGGTGGTCCCCTTATGGCTACACCTTC. Translated: CASSLRWSPYGYTF.

The V and J genes are TRBV6-4 and TRBJ2-6, with a weak D call TRBD1 (5 bases). The germline V gene encodes CDR1 MRHNA and CDR2 SNTAGT. V lost 4 bases and J 0 bases, leaving 10 bases between the germline ends. The CDR3 has 16 amino acids. The CDR3, as DNA: TGTGCCAGCAGTGGCCGACAGTTCTCTGGGGCCAACGTCCTGACTTTC. Translated: CASSGRQFSGANVLTF.

V is TRBV4-1 and J is TRBJ2-7; D not certain. CDR1 is MGHRA, CDR2 YSYEKL, per germline. The CDR3 loop spans 14 amino acids. V was pared by 0 bases and J by 5 bases, with 11 bases between. The CDR3: CASSQDGDGDEQYF. The CDR3 bases are TGCGCCAGCAGCCAAGATGGGGATGGGGACGAGCAGTACTTC.

The chain employs TRBV7-9 and TRBJ2-5; 8 nucleotides line up with TRBD2. The CDR3 runs 18 residues. The germline CDR1 and CDR2 sequences are SEHNR and FQNEAQ (reference sequence). V lost 1 base, J lost 11 bases, and 21 bases stayed unmatched. The CDR3 DNA reads as TGTGCCAGCAGCTTAGTTGTCTCGGGGGGGCGAGGCTACAATGAGCAGTACTTC. This encodes CASSLVVSGGRGYNEQYF.